The clone carrying this TCR beta chain was found a few times. Profiled with immunoSEQ multiplex PCR; TCRdb holds only in-frame clones, not every one. The sample consists of 90,000 to 110,000 clones, roughly 90% of them appearing once. V was clipped by 6 bases and J by 3 bases, with 6 bases between them. The length of the CDR3 is 11 residues. This record belongs to a study of T cell responses to AZD1222 COVID-19 vaccine. Sample: peripheral blood, taken on day 0 of AZD1222 vaccination. The V gene is TRBV12-3 or TRBV12-4, the J gene TRBJ2-7; D is undetermined. This receptor was taken from an adult in good health. DNA for the CDR3: TGTGCCAGCAGGCGATACTACGAGCAGTACTTC. As protein: CASRRYYEQYF.